One T cell receptor beta chain is described in this entry. Its specificity is unknown. The entry originates in a study of cytomegalovirus exposure and HLA in healthy donors. Whole-study findings and limits: In a later analysis, compared with equally common non-associated chains, HLA-associated beta chains were more expanded. Cytomegalovirus association was assigned to approximately 180 TCR beta chains.

Both 60 Vbeta primers and 13 Jbeta primers went into the PCR. Sequencing used immunoSEQ multiplex PCR; TCRdb keeps in-frame clones, though not all of them. The repertoire holds some 87,000 clones, with less than 75% as singletons. Looked up from germline, CDR1 is SNHLY and CDR2 is FYNNEI. V lost 3 bases, J lost 0 bases, and 9 bases lay in between. This CDR3 region has 15 residues. This TCR was sampled from a woman in her twenties or thirties in good health and CMV-seropositive. The chain combines TRBV2 with TRBJ1-3, with D unresolved. Material: PBMCs. CDR3 in DNA: TGTGCCAGCAGTGATACAGCGGTCTCTGGAAACACCATATATTTT. Its translation is CASSDTAVSGNTIYF.